These 11 T cell receptor beta chains were sequenced from one sample in a study of T cells in Graves' hyperthyroidism and ophthalmopathy. RNA transcripts served as the template for amplifying TCR beta CDR3 regions. Using the HTBI primer set, a first-round RT-PCR was run on the TCR CDR3. TCRdb called the multiplex PCR reads again in MiXCR, with one record for every CDR3 protein. Altogether around 580,000 distinct CDR3 sequences are present, approximately 15% being singletons, with the ten largest covering 15% to 20%. Material: blood. The receptors here all came from a woman aged 18-30 years with Graves' hyperthyroidism.

The chain has TRBV7-9 and TRBJ1-2; D is undetermined. The CDR3 is 12 residues long. V lost 2 bases, J lost 8 bases, and 9 bases lay in between. CDR1 SEHNR and CDR2 FQNEAQ come from the germline V gene (reference sequence). The CDR3 DNA reads as TGTGCCAGCAGCTTACGGGTTGGCGGCTACACCTTC. It yields the protein CASSLRVGGYTF. Looking up the rest from reference TRBV7-9 and TRBJ1-2 gives the full variable domain: DTGVSQNPRHKITKRGQNVTFRCDPISEHNRLYWYRQTLGQGPEFLTYFQNEAQLEKSRLLSDRFSAERPKGSFSTLEIQRTEQGDSAMYLCASSLRVGGYTFGSGTRLTVV.

Only a few counts were recorded for this clonotype. The genes are TRBV4-3 and TRBJ1-1; D remains ambiguous. With 2 bases removed from V and 4 bases from J, the gap between germline ends came to 11 bases. The CDR3 length is 14 residues. The germline V gene has CDR1 LGHNA and CDR2 YSLEER. As DNA, the CDR3 is TGCGCCAGCAGCCAAAGGGTTTCGGGCACTGAAGCTTTCTTT. It is translated as CASSQRVSGTEAFF.

This clonotype was seen ten or more times. The V gene is TRBV12-3 or TRBV12-4, the J gene TRBJ2-3, with D tentatively TRBD1 or TRBD2 (6 bases each). Between the trimmed V and J ends, which lost 8 bases and 1 base, there was a span of 16 bases. The CDR3 runs 15 residues. The CDR3 sequence is CASSAARGGTDTQYF. CDR3 coding DNA: TGTGCCAGCTCCGCGGCGAGGGGGGGCACAGATACGCAGTATTTT.

In its sample, this clonotype was seen a few times. The genes are TRBV11-1 and TRBJ1-1; D gene ambiguous. Germline V gene data show CDR1 as SGHAT and CDR2 as FQDESV (reference sequence). With 5 bases removed from V and 5 bases from J, the gap between germline ends came to 15 bases. The CDR3 length is 14 residues. The CDR3 region is CASSAGSQRTEAFF. CDR3 nucleotides: TGTGCCAGCAGCGCCGGGTCCCAAAGAACTGAAGCTTTCTTT.

This clonotype appeared a few times. V and J are TRBV6-6 and TRBJ2-4; 7 bases align to TRBD1. The CDR3 loop spans 16 amino acids. V shed 1 base, J shed 2 bases, and the junction held 5 bases outside the gene matches. Germline V lookup: CDR1 MNHNY, CDR2 SVGAGI (reference sequence). CDR3 amino acids: CASSYLRDSTKNIQYF. CDR3 bases: TGTGCCAGCAGTTACTTAAGGGACAGTACCAAAAACATTCAGTACTTC.

The chain joins TRBV28 to TRBJ1-4; the D is unclear. The length of the CDR3 is 15 residues. Germline V CDR1 and CDR2: MDHEN, SYDVKM. V gave up 4 bases and J gave up 5 bases, with 14 bases separating them. The CDR3 protein is CASSSTPRLNEKLFF. The DNA of the CDR3 is TGTGCCAGCAGTTCAACCCCACGGCTGAATGAAAAACTGTTTTTT.

There are a few counts of this clonotype. The J gene is TRBJ1-4, the V gene TRBV24-1, with 7 bases fitting TRBD1. In germline, CDR1 is KGHDR, CDR2 SFDVKD. With V trimmed by 5 bases and J by 8 bases, 10 bases remained unmatched. The CDR3 covers 15 residues. The CDR3 spells CATSGRTGGGEKLFF. CDR3 nucleotide sequence: TGTGCCACCAGTGGAAGGACAGGAGGAGGAGAAAAACTGTTTTTT.

This clonotype was observed at least ten times. This chain links TRBV2 with TRBJ2-2; D is possibly TRBD1 or TRBD2 (5 bases each). V shed 8 bases and J shed 6 bases, with 10 bases lying between them. Germline loops: CDR1 SNHLY, CDR2 FYNNEI. This CDR3 comprises 12 residues. CDR3 amino acids: CASQVGAGELFF. CDR3 bases: TGTGCCAGCCAGGTGGGGGCCGGGGAGCTGTTTTTT.

This clonotype was observed a few times. The V and J genes are TRBV6-1 and TRBJ1-2, with TRBD1 matching 8 bases. The CDR3 length is 14 residues. Germline assignment: CDR1 MNHNS and CDR2 SASEGT. J was trimmed by 2 bases and V by 6 bases; bases with no gene match: 5. This CDR3 is CASRRTGQNYGYTF. CDR3 in DNA: TGTGCCAGCAGGCGGACAGGGCAGAACTATGGCTACACCTTC.

This clonotype came up many times. The rearrangement uses TRBV6-1 and TRBJ2-1; perhaps TRBD1 as D (5 bases). The CDR3 has 12 amino acids. Trimming took 7 bases from V and 9 from J, leaving 13 bases between them. Germline V gene data show CDR1 as MNHNS and CDR2 as SASEGT. The CDR3: CASKSQGLEQFF. The CDR3, as DNA: TGTGCCAGCAAATCCCAGGGTCTTGAGCAGTTCTTC.

The V gene is TRBV3-1, the J gene TRBJ1-4; D gene ambiguous. V was cut by 2 bases and J by 3 bases, with 10 bases left in between. Per the germline V gene, CDR1 is LGHDT and CDR2 is YNNKEL (reference sequence). The CDR3 covers 15 residues. The CDR3 nucleotides read TGTGCCAGCAGCCAACGAACAGCCTCTAATGAAAAACTGTTTTTT. It translates to CASSQRTASNEKLFF.